This T cell receptor beta chain derives from a study of blood T cell repertoires in COVID-19. This clone occurred a few times. Some clones are missing from TCRdb's copy, which holds only in-frame ones; the method was immunoSEQ multiplex PCR. The sample records 150,000 or so clones, about 85% being singletons. The clonotype originates from a man between 60 and 75 years old with COVID-19, enrolled during active disease. The sample consisted of peripheral blood.

For the CDR3, the DNA is TGTGCCAGCAGTCCCGGAGGAAAAACCCTCCACTTT. Protein product: CASSPGGKTLHF. The chain carries TRBV7-3 and TRBJ1-6; D unclear. Germline CDR1 and CDR2: SGHTA and FQGTGA. The CDR3 sequence is 12 residues long. The V end was cut by 6 bases, the J end by 14 bases, with 14 bases between.